The clone carrying this T cell receptor beta chain was observed at least ten times. Antigen: not known. Trimming took 0 bases from V and 2 from J, leaving 11 bases between them. The CDR3 totals 14 residues. Germline CDR1 reads GTSNPN; CDR2 reads SVGIG (reference sequence). These data come from a study of T cells in Graves' hyperthyroidism and ophthalmopathy. The study's findings and limits: The model made its ophthalmopathy prediction, and onset followed a median about 5.9 months later. A 13 V-J signature model discriminated ophthalmopathy versus stable hyperthyroidism.

TCR beta CDR3 sequences were amplified from RNA transcripts. The HTBI primer set drove a first-round RT-PCR of the TCR CDR3. TCRdb re-analysed the multiplex PCR reads in MiXCR, keeping a single row per CDR3 protein. The table records 650,000 to 750,000 distinct CDR3 sequences, approximately 14% of them present only once. V usage is TRBV30 and J usage is TRBJ2-7; D unresolved. The sequence was collected from a woman between 18 and 29 years old with Graves' hyperthyroidism. The sequencing sample was made of blood. The CDR3: CAWSVFREPYEQYF. In nucleotides, the CDR3 is TGTGCCTGGAGTGTTTTTCGAGAACCCTACGAGCAGTACTTC.